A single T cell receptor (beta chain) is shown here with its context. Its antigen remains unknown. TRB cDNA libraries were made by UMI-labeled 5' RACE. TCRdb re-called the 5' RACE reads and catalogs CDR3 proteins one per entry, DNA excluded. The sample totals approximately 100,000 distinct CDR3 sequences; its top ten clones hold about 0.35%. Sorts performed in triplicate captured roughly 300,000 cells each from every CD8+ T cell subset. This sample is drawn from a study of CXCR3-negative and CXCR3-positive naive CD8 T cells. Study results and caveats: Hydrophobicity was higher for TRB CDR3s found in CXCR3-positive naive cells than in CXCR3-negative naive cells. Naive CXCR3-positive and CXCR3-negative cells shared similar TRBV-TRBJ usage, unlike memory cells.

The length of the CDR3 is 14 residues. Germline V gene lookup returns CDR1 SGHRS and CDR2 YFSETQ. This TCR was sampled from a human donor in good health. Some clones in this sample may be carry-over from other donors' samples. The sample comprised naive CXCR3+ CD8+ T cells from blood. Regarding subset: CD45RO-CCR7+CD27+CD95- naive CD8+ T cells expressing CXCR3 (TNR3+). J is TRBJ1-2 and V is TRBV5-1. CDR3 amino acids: CASSLDVINYGYTF. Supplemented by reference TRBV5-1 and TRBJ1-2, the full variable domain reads KAGVTQTPRYLIKTRGQQVTLSCSPISGHRSVSWYQQTPGQGLQFLFEYFSETQRNKGNFPGRFSGRQFSNSRSEMNVSTLELGDSALYLCASSLDVINYGYTFGSGTRLTVV.